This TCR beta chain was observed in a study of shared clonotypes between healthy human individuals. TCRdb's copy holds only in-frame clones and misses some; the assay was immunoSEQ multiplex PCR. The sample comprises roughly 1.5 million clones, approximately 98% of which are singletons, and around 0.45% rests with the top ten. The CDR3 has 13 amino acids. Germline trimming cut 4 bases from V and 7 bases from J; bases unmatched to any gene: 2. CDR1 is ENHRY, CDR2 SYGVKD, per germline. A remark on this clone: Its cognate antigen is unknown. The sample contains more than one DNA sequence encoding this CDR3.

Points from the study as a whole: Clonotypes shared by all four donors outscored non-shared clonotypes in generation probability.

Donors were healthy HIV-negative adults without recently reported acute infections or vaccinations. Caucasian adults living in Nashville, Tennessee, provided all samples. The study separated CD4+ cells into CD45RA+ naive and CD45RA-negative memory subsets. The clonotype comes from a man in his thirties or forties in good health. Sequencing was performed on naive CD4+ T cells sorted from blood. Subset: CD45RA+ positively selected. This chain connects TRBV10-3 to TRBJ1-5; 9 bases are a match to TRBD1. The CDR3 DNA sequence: TGTGCCATCAGTGGACAGGGGGACCAGCCCCAGCATTTT. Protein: CAISGQGDQPQHF.